This T cell receptor beta chain was profiled in a study of blood T cell repertoires in COVID-19. Overall study context: Samples came from the United States, Italy and Spain, spanning acute and convalescent COVID-19.

The method was immunoSEQ multiplex PCR; TCRdb's version includes in-frame clones alone and lacks a portion of them. This sample has just under 250,000 clones, with around 87% found just once. Input material: peripheral blood. The receptor was isolated from a woman aged 25 to 39 who had recovered from COVID-19.

The DNA for the CDR3 is TGTGCCAGCAGTTTGCGGACCGGGGAAGCCCAGCATTTT. Translation gives CASSLRTGEAQHF. The chain has TRBV6-5 and TRBJ1-5; the D is unclear. The CDR3 totals 13 residues. Germline values: CDR1 MNHEY, CDR2 SVGAGI. V lost 4 bases and J lost 11, with 15 bases in between.